Following are 21 T cell receptor beta chains from one sample sequenced in a study of T cell responses to AZD1222 COVID-19 vaccine. Assay used: immunoSEQ multiplex PCR; TCRdb lists only in-frame clones, some missing. Found here are 120,000 or so clones, about 92% of them singletons; the top ten hold about 4%. The material sequenced was peripheral blood, taken on day 0 of MenACWY control vaccination. The receptors here all came from an adult in good health.

The chain joins TRBV6-5 to TRBJ2-7; D gene uncertain. CDR3 length: 14 residues. The germline V gene encodes CDR1 MNHEY and CDR2 SVGAGI. V gave up 5 bases and J gave up 2 bases, with 13 bases separating them. CDR3 loop: CASSRLNGPYEQYF. CDR3 nucleotide sequence: TGTGCCAGCAGTCGACTCAACGGACCCTACGAGCAGTACTTC.

This chain connects TRBV25-1 to TRBJ1-6, with no clear D. Germline assignment: CDR1 MGHDK and CDR2 SYGVNS. The CDR3 runs to 15 residues. Trimming shortened V by 2 bases and J by 3 bases, and 8 bases separated the two germline ends. The CDR3 loop reads CASSEAQIYNSPLHF. The DNA for the CDR3 is TGTGCCAGCAGTGAAGCACAGATCTATAATTCACCCCTCCACTTT.

This clone was counted a few times. The chain recombines TRBV4-1 with TRBJ2-7, with a possible D match to TRBD2 (5 bases). CDR3 length equals 15 residues. The germline V gene has CDR1 MGHRA and CDR2 YSYEKL. With 4 bases removed from V and 3 bases from J, the gap between germline ends came to 16 bases. CDR3 sequence: CASSPRSLLDYEQYF. As DNA, the CDR3 is TGCGCCAGCAGCCCAAGAAGTTTACTAGACTACGAGCAGTACTTC.

This rearrangement joins TRBV28 to TRBJ2-7, with D possibly TRBD2 on 6 matching bases. This CDR3 is 13 amino acids long. Trimming cost V 5 bases and J 5 bases, with 13 bases left between them. Germline CDR1 reads MDHEN; CDR2 reads SYDVKM. The CDR3 sequence is CASSPGTLHEQYV. CDR3 in DNA: TGTGCCAGCAGTCCAGGGACTCTGCACGAGCAGTACGTC.

The rearrangement uses TRBV23-1 and TRBJ1-2; D is ambiguous. TRBV23-1 has ORF status, its function being uncertain. V was cut by 0 bases and J by 4 bases, with 12 bases left in between. The CDR3 extends over 15 amino acids. Written as DNA, the CDR3 is TGCGCCAGCAGTCAATCTAGGGTAGTCCCCTATGGCTACACCTTC. This translates into CASSQSRVVPYGYTF.

This sequence joins TRBV6-2 or TRBV6-3 and TRBJ2-5, with unresolved D. CDR3 length: 13 residues. Trimming shortened V by 3 bases and J by 8 bases, and 13 bases separated the two germline ends. Germline V gene lookup returns CDR1 MNHEY and CDR2 SVGEGT. CDR3 nucleotides: TGTGCCAGCAGTTATGTGCCTCCTCGAACCCAGTACTTC. Translating gives CASSYVPPRTQYF.

This clone was counted between two and nine times. The rearrangement joins TRBV6-2 or TRBV6-3 to TRBJ2-2; D gene unclear. The germline V and J ends were trimmed by 0 bases and 4 bases, with 9 bases remaining between them. The CDR3 loop spans 15 amino acids. Per the germline V gene, CDR1 is MNHEY and CDR2 is SVGEGT. The CDR3 DNA reads as TGTGCCAGCAGTTACTCAGAGGTCTCCACCGGGGAGCTGTTTTTT. Amino acid sequence: CASSYSEVSTGELFF.

V gene TRBV15 combines with J gene TRBJ2-1, with 8 nucleotides matching TRBD2. The CDR3 is 20 residues long. Looked up from germline, CDR1 is LNHNV and CDR2 is YYDKDF (reference sequence). V dropped 2 bases and J dropped 1; count of bases not matched to a gene: 16. In DNA, the CDR3 is TGTGCCACCAGCAGATTGCCGTCGGTGGCGGGAGGAGGATCCTACAATGAGCAGTTCTTC. Encoded protein: CATSRLPSVAGGGSYNEQFF.

This sequence joins TRBV3-1 (or the pseudogene TRBV3-2) and TRBJ2-1; 12 nucleotides line up with TRBD1. Germline CDR1 reads LGHDT; CDR2 reads YNNKEL (reference sequence). Germline trimming cut 2 bases from V and 9 bases from J; bases unmatched to any gene: 5. CDR3 length equals 15 residues. In DNA, the CDR3 is TGTGCCAGCAGCCAACCGGGACAGGGGGCGGTTGAGCAGTTCTTC. Protein: CASSQPGQGAVEQFF.

V usage is TRBV5-1 and J usage is TRBJ1-6; 10 bases are shared with TRBD1. The CDR3 covers 18 residues. V was clipped by 3 bases and J by 2 bases; unmatched bases: 8. The V gene's germline CDR1 is SGHRS and CDR2 YFSETQ. The chain's CDR3 is CASSSSGTGDTYNSPLHF. The CDR3 coding sequence is TGCGCCAGCAGCTCGTCCGGGACAGGGGATACCTATAATTCACCCCTCCACTTT. The whole variable domain, filled in from reference TRBV5-1 and TRBJ1-6, reads KAGVTQTPRYLIKTRGQQVTLSCSPISGHRSVSWYQQTPGQGLQFLFEYFSETQRNKGNFPGRFSGRQFSNSRSEMNVSTLELGDSALYLCASSSSGTGDTYNSPLHFGNGTRLTVT.

The chain links TRBV11-2 to TRBJ1-1; D is unresolved. Germline V CDR1 and CDR2: SGHAT, FQNNGV. V was trimmed by 4 bases and J by 1 base, leaving 19 bases between them. This CDR3 is built from 17 residues. CDR3 protein: CASSSRPGRSRNTEAFF. In DNA form, the CDR3 reads TGTGCCAGCAGCTCCCGACCGGGCCGGAGCAGGAACACTGAAGCTTTCTTT.

The gene calls are TRBV6-5 and TRBJ2-7, with D possibly matching TRBD1 (5 bases). The CDR3 runs 13 residues. CDR1 is MNHEY and CDR2 is SVGAGI in the germline V gene. V lost 7 bases and J lost 3, with 13 bases in between. The CDR3 nucleotides read TGTGCCAGCACTAGACAGCGATTCTACGAGCAGTACGTC. Its translation is CASTRQRFYEQYV.

This chain joins TRBV25-1 and TRBJ2-3; D is possibly TRBD1 or TRBD2 (6 bases each). The germline V gene has CDR1 MGHDK and CDR2 SYGVNS. This CDR3 contains 17 residues. Trimming pared 6 bases from V and 3 bases from J, leaving 22 bases between. CDR3 nucleotide sequence: TGTGCCAGCAGCGAACTCCCTCGGGGGCGCGGAACAGATACGCAGTATTTT. Translation: CASSELPRGRGTDTQYF.

The rearrangement links TRBV28 to TRBJ2-1, with TRBD1 identical over 8 bases. V gave up 6 bases and J gave up 5 bases; unmatched junction bases: 12. Germline V CDR1 and CDR2: MDHEN, SYDVKM. This CDR3 has 16 amino acids. The CDR3, as DNA: TGTGCCAGCAGACCCCCGGACAGGGTTCGAAACAATGAGCAGTTCTTC. Protein sequence: CASRPPDRVRNNEQFF.

The genes are TRBV6-4 and TRBJ2-3; D is ambiguous. CDR3 length: 13 amino acids. Deletions cut 1 base from V and 4 bases from J, with 6 bases between. Germline loops: CDR1 MRHNA, CDR2 SNTAGT. The CDR3 loop is CASSDFAADTQYF. CDR3 sequence (DNA): TGTGCCAGCAGTGACTTCGCGGCAGATACGCAGTATTTT.

This clone was counted once. The rearrangement uses TRBV7-9 and TRBJ1-3; perhaps TRBD1 as D (5 bases). Germline loops: CDR1 SEHNR, CDR2 FQNEAQ (reference sequence). This CDR3 is 15 amino acids long. Trimming cost V 5 bases and J 1 base, with 12 bases left between them. This chain's CDR3 is CASSLWTLSGNTIYF. DNA for the CDR3: TGTGCCAGCAGCCTCTGGACACTGTCTGGAAACACCATATATTTT.

The chain combines TRBV2 with TRBJ2-7; TRBD1 matches 9 bases. Losses at the gene ends were 7 bases for V and 2 bases for J; bases not matched to a gene: 3. The CDR3 is 13 residues long. Germline values: CDR1 SNHLY, CDR2 FYNNEI. In DNA, the CDR3 is TGTGCCAGCAATGACAGGGGGGCCTACGAGCAGTACGTC. Translated: CASNDRGAYEQYV.

The CDR3 sequence is CSVGDSEKLFF. The CDR3 DNA is TGCAGCGTCGGGGACTCCGAAAAACTGTTTTTT. The rearrangement joins TRBV29-1 to TRBJ1-4; possible D gene TRBD1, 5 bases. This CDR3 is 11 amino acids long. In germline, CDR1 is SQVTM, CDR2 ANQGSEA. V lost 6 bases, J lost 8 bases, and 10 bases lay in between. Looking up the rest from reference TRBV29-1 and TRBJ1-4 gives the full variable domain: SAVISQKPSRDICQRGTSLTIQCQVDSQVTMMFWYRQQPGQSLTLIATANQGSEATYESGFVIDKFPISRPNLTFSTLTVSNMSPEDSSIYLCSVGDSEKLFFGSGTQLSVL.

The chain joins TRBV4-2 to TRBJ1-4; 7 bases are a match to TRBD1. Germline-derived CDR1 and CDR2 are LGHNA and YNFKEQ. This CDR3 comprises 17 residues. The V segment lost 1 base and the J segment 4 bases; nucleotides outside the gene matches: 9. CDR3 bases: TGTGCCAGCAGCCAAGGTCCCCCAGGGACAGTTAATGAAAAACTGTTTTTT. Its protein product is CASSQGPPGTVNEKLFF.

Only one count was recorded for this clone. The genes are TRBV7-2 and TRBJ1-5, with D tentatively TRBD1 (5 bases). Germline values: CDR1 SGHTA, CDR2 FQGNSA. This CDR3 has 17 amino acids. The germline V and J ends were trimmed by 5 bases and 0 bases, with 17 bases remaining between them. The CDR3 here is CASSIYGTGYSNQPQHF. The CDR3 nucleotides read TGTGCCAGCAGCATCTACGGGACGGGGTATAGCAATCAGCCCCAGCATTTT. The full variable domain, with the rest looked up from reference TRBV7-2 and TRBJ1-5, is GAGVSQSPSNKVTEKGKDVELRCDPISGHTALYWYRQSLGQGLEFLIYFQGNSAPDKSGLPSDRFSAERTGGSVSTLTIQRTQQEDSAVYLCASSIYGTGYSNQPQHFGDGTRLSIL.

This clone occurred a few times. The chain is built from TRBV4-1 and TRBJ2-1, with D hard to call. CDR3 length: 15 amino acids. V lost 8 bases, J lost 2 bases, and 16 bases lay in between. Looked up from germline, CDR1 is MGHRA and CDR2 is YSYEKL. The CDR3 DNA reads as TGCGCCAGCGGACCTGGCTGGCTTACCTACAATGAGCAGTTCTTC. Its translation: CASGPGWLTYNEQFF.